Each of the 13 T cell receptor beta chains below was sequenced from the same sample in a study of blood T cell repertoires in COVID-19. Generated by immunoSEQ multiplex PCR, the TCRdb table keeps only in-frame clones and is missing some. The sample gives some 65,000 clones, roughly 68% of which show up once; under 30% is in the top ten. Sequenced input: peripheral blood. Receptor source: a woman aged 80 or over with acute or convalescent COVID-19.

V is TRBV3-1 (or the pseudogene TRBV3-2) and J is TRBJ2-1; TRBD2 is a possible D gene (6 bases). CDR1 LGHDT and CDR2 YNNKEL come from the germline V gene (reference sequence). There are 16 residues in the CDR3. The germline V and J ends were trimmed by 5 bases and 7 bases, with 21 bases remaining between them. CDR3 loop: CASSFRDRIGGNEQFF. The CDR3 DNA reads as TGTGCCAGCAGCTTCCGCGACCGCATCGGAGGGAATGAGCAGTTCTTC.

The V call is TRBV19, the J call TRBJ2-3; 7 bases agree with TRBD1. The CDR3 is 15 residues long. Germline values: CDR1 LNHDA, CDR2 SQIVND (reference sequence). V lost 4 bases to trimming and J lost 1 base; unmatched junction nucleotides: 5. The CDR3 DNA reads as TGTGCCAGTAGTAGTTTCGGACAGGGCACAGATACGCAGTATTTT. Encoded protein: CASSSFGQGTDTQYF.

The CDR3 DNA is TGTGCCATCAGTGAGTCCCGACAGCCCAATGAGCAGTTCTTC. Its translation: CAISESRQPNEQFF. The chain links TRBV10-3 to TRBJ2-1; D may be TRBD1 (5 bases). Germline loops: CDR1 ENHRY, CDR2 SYGVKD. V was cut by 0 bases and J by 6 bases, with 9 bases left in between. The CDR3 contains 14 residues.

The chain employs TRBV19 and TRBJ1-1; unclear D gene. From germline, CDR1 is LNHDA and CDR2 SQIVND (reference sequence). Trimming left V 7 bases short and J 3 bases short, with 15 bases between. The CDR3 totals 14 residues. DNA of the CDR3: TGTGCCAGTACTAACCGGGAGTTGGACACTGAAGCTTTCTTT. Its translation: CASTNRELDTEAFF.

This clone was counted only a few times. J is TRBJ1-4 and V is TRBV7-2; unclear D gene. Looked up from germline, CDR1 is SGHTA and CDR2 is FQGNSA. Between the trimmed V and J ends, which lost 1 base and 7 bases, there was a span of 10 bases. This CDR3 spans 14 amino acids. The CDR3 nucleotides read TGTGCCAGCAGCTTAGTTGGCAGTTTTGAAAAACTGTTTTTT. Translation gives CASSLVGSFEKLFF.

This chain joins TRBV29-1 and TRBJ1-4; weak D call: TRBD1 (5 bases). Germline CDR1 and CDR2: SQVTM and ANQGSEA. The V and J ends lost 6 bases and 7 bases respectively, with 18 bases between them. The CDR3 is made up of 14 amino acids. CDR3 in amino acids: CSVKTTGGGEKLFF. DNA for the CDR3: TGCAGCGTGAAAACAACAGGCGGGGGTGAAAAACTGTTTTTT.

The chain is built from TRBV7-8 and TRBJ1-5, with 7 nucleotides matching TRBD1. Germline V gives CDR1 SGHVS, CDR2 FQNEAQ. The CDR3 has 15 residues. Trimming cost V 5 bases and J 3 bases; bases outside gene matches: 7. CDR3 region: CASSETGWLNQPQHF. The CDR3, as DNA: TGTGCCAGCAGCGAGACAGGGTGGCTCAATCAGCCCCAGCATTTT.

The rearrangement links TRBV30 to TRBJ1-5; D is unresolved. The CDR3 extends over 13 amino acids. CDR1 GTSNPN and CDR2 SVGIG come from the germline V gene (reference sequence). The V and J ends lost 7 bases and 5 bases respectively, with 15 bases between them. CDR3 protein: CALLAGNDQPQHF. Here the CDR3 DNA reads TGTGCCTTATTAGCGGGGAACGATCAGCCCCAGCATTTT.

V is TRBV11-2 and J is TRBJ2-7, with D unclear. Germline CDR1 SGHAT, CDR2 FQNNGV. V was trimmed by 1 base and J by 7 bases, leaving 8 bases between them. This CDR3 has 12 residues. CDR3 DNA sequence: TGTGCCAGCAGCTTAGTAGCTCGGGAGCAGTACTTC. Its protein product is CASSLVAREQYF.

The chain couples TRBV25-1 to TRBJ1-2; D call uncertain. Germline V CDR1 and CDR2: MGHDK, SYGVNS. CDR3 length: 13 residues. The V gene lost 3 bases and the J gene lost 2 bases, with 7 bases spanning the gap. CDR3 in amino acids: CASSDGRNYGYTF. As DNA, the CDR3 is TGTGCCAGCAGTGATGGGAGGAACTATGGCTACACCTTC.

This sequence joins TRBV3-1 (or the pseudogene TRBV3-2) and TRBJ2-7; TRBD2 matches at 10 bases. V shed 4 bases and J 1 base; nucleotides not matched to a gene: 4. CDR3 size: 15 residues. Germline V lookup: CDR1 LGHDT, CDR2 YNNKEL (reference sequence). CDR3: CASSLTSGPSYEQYF. The CDR3 nucleotides are TGTGCCAGCAGCCTGACTAGCGGGCCATCCTACGAGCAGTACTTC.

The genes are TRBV19 and TRBJ1-1, with D perhaps matching TRBD1 (5 bases). Germline V gene lookup returns CDR1 LNHDA and CDR2 SQIVND (reference sequence). There are 13 residues in the CDR3. The V and J ends lost 8 bases and 1 base respectively, with 11 bases between them. The DNA for the CDR3 is TGTGCCAGTTGGACACACCCGAACACTGAAGCTTTCTTT. This sequence encodes CASWTHPNTEAFF. Based on the CDR3 plus reference TRBV19 and TRBJ1-1, the full variable domain is DGGITQSPKYLFRKEGQNVTLSCEQNLNHDAMYWYRQDPGQGLRLIYYSQIVNDFQKGDIAEGYSVSREKKESFPLTVTSAQKNPTAFYLCASWTHPNTEAFFGQGTRLTVV.

The chain links TRBV4-1 to TRBJ2-7, with a possible D match to TRBD2 (6 bases). Trimming took 0 bases from V and 3 from J, leaving 18 bases between them. The length of the CDR3 is 17 residues. Germline loops: CDR1 MGHRA, CDR2 YSYEKL. The CDR3, as DNA: TGCGCCAGCAGCCAAGATCTAGGCGGGACGGTATACTACGAGCAGTACTTC. This sequence encodes CASSQDLGGTVYYEQYF.